This T cell receptor beta chain was documented in a study of blood T cell repertoires in COVID-19. Turning to the study itself: Both acute and convalescent COVID-19 samples were obtained from the United States, Italy and Spain. Sources were T cells, B-cell-depleted T cells, or PBMCs; the material itself was cDNA or gDNA.

How the authors handled the data: Amplifying reference gene primers gave estimates of nucleated cell counts. Sequencing was performed with immunoSEQ multiplex PCR; in TCRdb, only in-frame clones are kept and a portion is missing. That table is the source of V, J and clone size, and D and trimming were worked out from the DNA. Among 200,000 or so clones, more than 65% were seen once, and the ten largest hold about 2.9%. Germline V lookup: CDR1 LNHDA, CDR2 SQIVND (reference sequence). This CDR3 spans 14 amino acids. V lost 5 bases and J 7 bases, leaving 18 bases between the germline ends. Specimen: peripheral blood. The rearrangement links TRBV19 to TRBJ2-7, with TRBD1 as a possible D gene (6 bases). The TCR was taken from a woman younger than 45 who had recovered from COVID-19. This CDR3 is CASSPGDSREEQYF. CDR3 nucleotide sequence: TGTGCCAGTAGTCCAGGGGATAGCAGGGAGGAGCAGTACTTC. Full variable domain (outside the CDR3, taken from reference TRBV19 and TRBJ2-7): DGGITQSPKYLFRKEGQNVTLSCEQNLNHDAMYWYRQDPGQGLRLIYYSQIVNDFQKGDIAEGYSVSREKKESFPLTVTSAQKNPTAFYLCASSPGDSREEQYFGPGTRLTVT.